These T cell receptor beta chains were read from a single sample in a study of blood T cells in healthy people across ages. TCRdb reprocessed the 5' RACE reads via MiXCR and lists one record per CDR3 protein. The sample contains roughly 800,000 distinct CDR3 sequences, over 45% of which appear only once. The sample taken for sequencing was blood. These receptors all come from a man aged 25-40 years in good health. Each CDR3 is given with its conserved first and last residue. A D gene is named only where the DNA matches it firmly. Some rows mark clone size as missing; the rest say once, few, many or name a class of expanded clone.

D gene	clone size	V gene	J gene	CDR3 protein	CDR3 DNA
TRBD2	-	TRBV20-1	TRBJ2-3	CSASERSGQSGGADTQYF	TGCAGTGCTAGCGAAAGGAGCGGACAGTCCGGGGGGGCAGATACGCAGTATTTT
TRBD2	few	TRBV12-3/TRBV12-4	TRBJ2-3	CASSFVAGGQDTQYF	TGTGCCAGCAGTTTCGTAGCGGGGGGGCAAGATACGCAGTATTTT
TRBD2	-	TRBV12-3/TRBV12-4	TRBJ2-3	CASTRAGEYADTQYF	TGTGCCAGCACGAGAGCGGGAGAATATGCAGATACGCAGTATTTT
-	-	TRBV6-4	TRBJ1-6	CASSDGFAPCTGNPLYF	TGTGCCAGCAGTGACGGATTCGCACCGTGTACGGGGAATCCCCTCTACTTT
TRBD1	-	TRBV20-1	TRBJ1-2	CSARPQNRGEDGYTF	TGCAGTGCTAGACCCCAAAACAGGGGAGAGGATGGCTACACCTTC
-	-	TRBV28	TRBJ2-1	CASSHTIADRNNEQFF	TGTGCCAGCAGCCACACCATAGCAGACAGAAACAATGAGCAGTTTTTC
-	few	TRBV11-1	TRBJ1-1	CASSLGSGWGEAFF	TGTGCCAGCAGCTTAGGATCCGGGTGGGGTGAAGCTTTCTTT
TRBD1	-	TRBV5-1	TRBJ1-4	CASSDATGSNEKLFF	TGCGCCAGCAGTGACGCGACAGGGAGTAATGAAAAACTGTTTTTT
-	-	TRBV19	TRBJ2-1	CASRTPGVREQFF	TGTGCCAGTAGAACCCCGGGGGTTAGGGAGCAGTTCTTC
-	-	TRBV25-1	TRBJ2-1	CASSARPGHNNEQFF	TGTGCCAGCAGTGCCCGACCGGGGCACAACAATGAGCAGTTCTTC
TRBD2	-	TRBV20-1	TRBJ2-1	CSAAPPGLAGEEQFF	TGCAGTGCTGCCCCGCCGGGACTAGCGGGAGAGGAGCAGTTCTTC
TRBD1	-	TRBV28	TRBJ2-7	CASSLLGQGISEQYF	TGTGCCAGCAGTCTTCTAGGACAGGGAATATCCGAGCAGTACTTC
-	-	TRBV5-5	TRBJ1-2	CASSLEEGPYGYTF	TGTGCCAGCAGCTTGGAGGAGGGACCCTATGGCTACACCTTC
-	-	TRBV20-1	TRBJ2-7	CSARPRTDYEQYF	TGCAGTGCTAGACCCCGTACAGACTACGAGCAGTACTTC
TRBD1	few	TRBV7-9	TRBJ2-5	CAGTRDRVGETQYF	TGTGCCGGTACTCGAGACAGGGTTGGAGAGACCCAGTACTTC
TRBD1	-	TRBV27	TRBJ2-7	CARARGTGYEQYF	TGTGCCCGAGCTAGGGGGACAGGCTACGAGCAGTACTTC
TRBD2	few	TRBV29-1	TRBJ2-7	CSVGLAVSYEQYF	TGCAGCGTTGGACTAGCGGTCTCCTACGAGCAGTACTTC
-	-	TRBV11-1	TRBJ2-7	CASSVESVYNEQYF	TGTGCCAGCAGCGTAGAGTCGGTCTACAATGAGCAGTACTTC
TRBD1	-	TRBV4-2	TRBJ2-7	CASSQGGGIYEQYF	TGTGCCAGCAGCCAAGGAGGGGGCATCTACGAGCAGTACTTC
-	-	TRBV29-1	TRBJ2-7	CSVGLTGYEQYF	TGCAGCGTTGGACTGACAGGCTACGAGCAGTACTTC
-	-	TRBV7-9	TRBJ2-6	CASSPSGDPGANVLTF	TGTGCCAGCAGCCCATCGGGGGATCCTGGGGCCAACGTCCTGACTTTC
TRBD1	-	TRBV6-5	TRBJ1-6	CASTRLTGNNSPLHF	TGTGCCAGCACCCGATTGACAGGGAACAATTCACCCCTCCACTTT
TRBD1	-	TRBV4-1	TRBJ2-7	CASGQLPGQGYEQYF	TGCGCCAGCGGCCAGCTACCGGGACAGGGCTACGAGCAGTACTTC
TRBD1	-	TRBV4-1	TRBJ1-2	CASSQTGEHGYTF	TGCGCCAGCAGCCAAACAGGGGAGCATGGCTACACCTTC
TRBD1	-	TRBV3-1	TRBJ2-5	CASSPVGKTPRGQETQYF	TGTGCCAGCAGCCCTGTAGGGAAAACTCCCAGGGGGCAAGAGACCCAGTACTTC
-	-	TRBV20-1	TRBJ1-2	CSARIAQSNYGYTF	TGCAGTGCTAGAATTGCCCAGTCTAACTATGGCTACACCTTC
-	-	TRBV7-2	TRBJ2-5	CASSLRGTTQETQYF	TGTGCCAGCAGCTTAAGGGGGACAACCCAAGAGACCCAGTACTTC
-	-	TRBV6-5	TRBJ1-4	CASSALTAGDEKLFF	TGTGCCAGCAGCGCCCTGACGGCGGGGGATGAAAAACTGTTTTTT
-	-	TRBV12-3/TRBV12-4	TRBJ2-7	CASSFKFNSGPNEQYF	TGTGCCAGCAGTTTCAAATTCAATTCGGGTCCAAACGAGCAGTACTTC
-	-	TRBV25-1	TRBJ1-4	CASSEYRGGGEKLFF	TGTGCCAGCAGTGAATATCGAGGAGGGGGTGAAAAACTGTTTTTT
-	few	TRBV28	TRBJ2-7	CASRDLDEQYF	TGTGCCAGCAGGGACCTTGATGAGCAGTACTTC
TRBD2	-	TRBV5-6	TRBJ2-1	CASRLAGGYVGEQFF	TGTGCCAGCAGACTAGCGGGAGGATATGTAGGCGAGCAGTTCTTC
TRBD2	few	TRBV20-1	TRBJ2-7	CSAEAGGTDYEQYF	TGCAGTGCTGAAGCGGGAGGCACGGACTACGAGCAGTACTTC
-	-	TRBV28	TRBJ2-5	CASSLEKPQETQYF	TGTGCCAGCAGTCTTGAGAAACCCCAAGAGACCCAGTACTTC
-	-	TRBV11-2	TRBJ2-5	CTSSSGTQYF	TGTACCAGCAGCTCGGGGACCCAGTACTTC
-	few	TRBV20-1	TRBJ2-3	CSALKTGRTLTDTQYF	TGCAGTGCCCTAAAGACGGGACGGACTCTTACAGATACGCAGTATTTT
-	-	TRBV2	TRBJ1-2	CASRNFAGSGYTF	TGTGCCAGCAGGAACTTTGCAGGGAGTGGCTACACCTTC
TRBD2	-	TRBV5-1	TRBJ2-3	CASSDSGVDTDTQYF	TGCGCCAGCAGCGACAGCGGGGTGGACACAGATACGCAGTATTTT
-	-	TRBV27	TRBJ2-7	CATAPGQGYEQYF	TGTGCCACCGCCCCGGGGCAGGGGTACGAGCAGTACTTC
TRBD2	-	TRBV20-1	TRBJ2-7	CSARVAGVYEQYF	TGCAGTGCTAGAGTAGCGGGGGTTTACGAGCAGTACTTC
-	few	TRBV7-2	TRBJ2-7	CASSMTGHWSYEQYF	TGTGCCAGCAGCATGACTGGACACTGGTCCTACGAGCAGTACTTC
TRBD2	few	TRBV4-3	TRBJ2-1	CASSQDWASGLNEQFF	TGCGCCAGCAGCCAAGACTGGGCTAGCGGCCTCAATGAGCAGTTCTTC
TRBD2	-	TRBV20-1	TRBJ2-5	CSARLAEKETQYF	TGCAGTGCTAGGCTAGCGGAAAAAGAGACCCAGTACTTC
-	-	TRBV20-1	TRBJ1-1	CSASQAGGRLTFF	TGCAGTGCTAGTCAGGCGGGGGGGCGGTTAACTTTCTTT
-	-	TRBV28	TRBJ1-2	CASSRKGLPLGYTF	TGTGCCAGCAGTCGAAAGGGACTGCCACTTGGCTACACCTTC
-	once	TRBV30	TRBJ1-4	CAWSVRGNEKLFF	TGTGCCTGGAGTGTACGCGGGAATGAAAAACTGTTTTTT
-	-	TRBV16	TRBJ1-4	CASSLGPAANEKLFF	TGTGCCAGCAGCCTAGGGCCCGCTGCTAATGAAAAACTGTTTTTT
-	once	TRBV4-3	TRBJ2-3	CASSQVANGDTDTQYF	TGCGCCAGCAGCCAAGTGGCGAACGGCGACACAGATACGCAGTATTTT
TRBD1	once	TRBV27	TRBJ2-5	CASQPALGQEETQYF	TGTGCCAGCCAACCAGCCCTGGGACAGGAAGAGACCCAGTACTTC
-	-	TRBV6-2/TRBV6-3	TRBJ2-5	CATGGRQETQYF	TGTGCCACCGGCGGGCGACAAGAGACCCAGTACTTC
-	-	TRBV4-3	TRBJ2-7	CASSQDERGSSYEQYF	TGCGCCAGCAGCCAAGATGAAAGGGGAAGCTCCTACGAGCAGTACTTC
TRBD1	-	TRBV6-5	TRBJ2-6	CASSYEQGPWANVLTF	TGTGCCAGCAGTTACGAACAGGGGCCCTGGGCCAACGTCCTGACTTTC
-	-	TRBV4-2	TRBJ1-2	CASSQDGATVDGYTF	TGTGCCAGCAGCCAAGATGGGGCGACAGTAGATGGCTACACCTTC
TRBD2	-	TRBV7-2	TRBJ2-5	CASRKPGLAGNEQYF	TGTGCCAGCAGAAAACCGGGACTAGCGGGCAATGAGCAGTACTTC
-	-	TRBV6-1	TRBJ2-7	CASSEGPGATIYEQYF	TGTGCCAGCAGTGAAGGACCGGGGGCCACCATCTACGAGCAGTACTTC
-	-	TRBV28	TRBJ1-2	CASSSIQGLDYGYTF	TGTGCCAGCAGTTCTATCCAGGGCTTGGACTATGGCTACACCTTC
-	few	TRBV6-5	TRBJ1-2	CASGQGHYGYTF	TGTGCCAGCGGCCAGGGCCACTATGGCTACACCTTC
-	-	TRBV5-1	TRBJ2-7	CASSLGTAQGGTYEQYF	TGCGCCAGCAGCTTAGGGACTGCCCAGGGGGGAACCTACGAGCAGTACTTC
-	few	TRBV29-1	TRBJ2-3	CSVAQGGTDTQYF	TGCAGCGTTGCCCAGGGCGGCACAGATACGCAGTATTTT